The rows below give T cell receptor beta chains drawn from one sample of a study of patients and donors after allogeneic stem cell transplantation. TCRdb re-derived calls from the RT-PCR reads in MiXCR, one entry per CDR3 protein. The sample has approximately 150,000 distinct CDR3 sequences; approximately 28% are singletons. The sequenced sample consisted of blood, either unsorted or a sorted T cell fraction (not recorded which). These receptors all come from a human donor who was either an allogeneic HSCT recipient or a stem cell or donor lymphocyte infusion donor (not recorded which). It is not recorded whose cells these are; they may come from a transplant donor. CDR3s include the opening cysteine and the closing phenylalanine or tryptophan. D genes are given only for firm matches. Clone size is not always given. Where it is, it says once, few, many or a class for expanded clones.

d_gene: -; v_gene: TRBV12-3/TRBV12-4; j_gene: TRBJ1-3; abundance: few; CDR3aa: CASRSTGTFAGNTIYF; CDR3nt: TGTGCCAGCAGATCAACCGGGACGTTCGCTGGAAACACCATATATTTT
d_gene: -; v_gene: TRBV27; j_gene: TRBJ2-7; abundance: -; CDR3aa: CAIDTRRDFEGQYF; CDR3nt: TGTGCCATCGATACCCGACGGGACTTCGAAGGGCAGTACTTC
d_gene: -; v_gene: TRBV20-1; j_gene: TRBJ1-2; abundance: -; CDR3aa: CSARDKKGGYTF; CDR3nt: TGCAGTGCTAGAGACAAGAAGGGTGGCTACACCTTC
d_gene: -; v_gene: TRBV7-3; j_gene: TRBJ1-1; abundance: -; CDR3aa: CASSFRGGNTEAFF; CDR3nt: TGTGCCAGCAGCTTCAGGGGAGGTAACACTGAAGCTTTCTTT
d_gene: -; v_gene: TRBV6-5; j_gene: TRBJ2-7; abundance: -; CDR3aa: CASSPELWEWGRPYEQYF; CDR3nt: TGTGCCAGCAGCCCTGAGCTATGGGAATGGGGTAGGCCCTACGAGCAGTACTTC
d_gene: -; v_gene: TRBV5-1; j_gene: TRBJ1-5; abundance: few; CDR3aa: CASSADENQPQHF; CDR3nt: TGCGCCAGCAGCGCGGACGAAAATCAGCCCCAGCATTTT
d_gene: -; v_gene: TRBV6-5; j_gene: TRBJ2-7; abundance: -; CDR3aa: CASSYSRSGSSYEQYF; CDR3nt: TGTGCCAGCAGTTACTCAAGAAGCGGCTCCTCCTACGAGCAGTACTTC
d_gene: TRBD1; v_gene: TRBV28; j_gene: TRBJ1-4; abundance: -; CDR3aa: CASSPHDRGEKLFF; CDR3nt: TGTGCCAGCAGCCCCCACGACAGGGGTGAAAAACTGTTTTTT
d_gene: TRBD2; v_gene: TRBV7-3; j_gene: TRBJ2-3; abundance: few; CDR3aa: CASSLGLAGDTQYF; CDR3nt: TGTGCCAGCAGCTTAGGACTAGCGGGAGATACGCAGTATTTT
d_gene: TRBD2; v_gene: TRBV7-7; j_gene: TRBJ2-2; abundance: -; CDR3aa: CASSLAGVSTGELFF; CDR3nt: TGTGCTAGCAGTTTAGCGGGAGTATCCACCGGGGAGCTGTTTTTT
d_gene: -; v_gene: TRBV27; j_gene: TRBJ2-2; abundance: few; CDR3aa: CASTSSNTGELFF; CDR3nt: TGTGCCAGCACCAGTTCGAACACCGGGGAGCTGTTTTTT
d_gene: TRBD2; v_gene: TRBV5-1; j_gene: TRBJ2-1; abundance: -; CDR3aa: CASSLLAGGVEQFF; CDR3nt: TGCGCCAGCAGCTTACTAGCGGGAGGGGTTGAGCAGTTCTTC
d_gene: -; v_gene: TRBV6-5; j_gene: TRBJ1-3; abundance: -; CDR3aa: CASSSPSRNTIYF; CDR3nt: TGTGCCAGCAGCTCCCCGTCTCGAAACACCATATATTTT
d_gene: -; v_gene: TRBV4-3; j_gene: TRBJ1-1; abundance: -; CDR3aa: CASTFGVGVSMNTEAFF; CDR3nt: TGCGCCAGCACCTTCGGGGTGGGAGTATCCATGAACACTGAAGCTTTCTTT
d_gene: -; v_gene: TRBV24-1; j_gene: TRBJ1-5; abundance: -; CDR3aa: CATPPGSHQPQHF; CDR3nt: TGTGCCACTCCTCCAGGGAGCCATCAGCCCCAGCATTTT
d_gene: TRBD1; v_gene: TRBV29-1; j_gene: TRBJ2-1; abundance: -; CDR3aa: CSVTPGQGVSYNEQFF; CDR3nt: TGCAGCGTAACGCCGGGACAGGGAGTCTCCTACAATGAGCAGTTCTTC
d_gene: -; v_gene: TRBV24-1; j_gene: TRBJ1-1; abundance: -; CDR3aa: CATSDLSGIPPSGAFF; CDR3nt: TGTGCCACCAGTGATTTGTCAGGGATCCCTCCGTCGGGAGCTTTCTTT
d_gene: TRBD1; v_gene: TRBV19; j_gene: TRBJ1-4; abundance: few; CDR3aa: CASSPGQGREKLFF; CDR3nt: TGTGCCAGTAGTCCGGGACAGGGGAGAGAAAAACTGTTTTTT
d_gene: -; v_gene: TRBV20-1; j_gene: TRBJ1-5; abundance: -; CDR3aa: CSGGRSNQPQHF; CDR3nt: TGCAGTGGGGGGAGAAGCAATCAGCCCCAGCATTTT
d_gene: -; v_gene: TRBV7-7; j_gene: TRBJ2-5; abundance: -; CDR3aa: CASSPRAGPQETQYF; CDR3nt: TGTGCTAGCAGCCCACGGGCGGGCCCCCAAGAGACCCAGTACTTC
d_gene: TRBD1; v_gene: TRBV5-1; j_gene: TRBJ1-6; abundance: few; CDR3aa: CASSPGTGVDSPLHF; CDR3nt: TGCGCCAGCAGCCCCGGGACAGGGGTGGATTCACCCCTCCACTTT
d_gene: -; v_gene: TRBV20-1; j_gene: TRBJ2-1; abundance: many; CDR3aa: CSARVYNEQFF; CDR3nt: TGCAGTGCTAGAGTCTACAATGAGCAGTTCTTC
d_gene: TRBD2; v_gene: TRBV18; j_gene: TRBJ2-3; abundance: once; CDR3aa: CASSLAGGFTDTQYF; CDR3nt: TGTGCCAGCTCACTAGCGGGAGGATTCACAGATACGCAGTATTTT
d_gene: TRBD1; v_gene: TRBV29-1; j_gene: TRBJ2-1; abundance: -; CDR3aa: CSVGLTGGLYNEQFF; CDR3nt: TGCAGCGTTGGTCTAACAGGGGGCCTCTACAATGAGCAGTTCTTC
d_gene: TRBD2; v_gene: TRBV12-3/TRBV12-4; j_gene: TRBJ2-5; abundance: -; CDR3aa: CASSEAGLAEETQYF; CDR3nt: TGTGCCAGCAGTGAGGCGGGACTAGCAGAAGAGACCCAGTACTTC
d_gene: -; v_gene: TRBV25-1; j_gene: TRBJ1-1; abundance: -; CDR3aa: CASSETEGNTEAFF; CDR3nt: TGTGCCAGCAGTGAGACAGAAGGGAACACTGAAGCTTTCTTT
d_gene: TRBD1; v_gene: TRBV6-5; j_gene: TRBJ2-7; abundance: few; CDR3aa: CASSYSDRPNLYEQYF; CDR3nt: TGTGCCAGCAGTTATTCGGACAGGCCCAACCTCTACGAGCAGTACTTC
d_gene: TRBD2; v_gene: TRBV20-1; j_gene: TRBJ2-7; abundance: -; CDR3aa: CSASEGLDTYEQYF; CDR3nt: TGCAGTGCTAGCGAGGGACTAGATACCTACGAGCAGTACTTC
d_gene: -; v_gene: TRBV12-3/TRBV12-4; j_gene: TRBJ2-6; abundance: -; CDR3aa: CASSPGSGANVLTF; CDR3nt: TGTGCCAGCAGTCCAGGGTCTGGGGCCAACGTCCTGACTTTC
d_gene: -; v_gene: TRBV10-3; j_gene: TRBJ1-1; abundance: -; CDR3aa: CAISVYGRTEAFF; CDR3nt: TGTGCCATCAGTGTATACGGTCGCACTGAAGCTTTCTTT
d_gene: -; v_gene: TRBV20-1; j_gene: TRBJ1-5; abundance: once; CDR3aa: CSARDWAGRQPQHF; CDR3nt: TGCAGTGCTAGAGATTGGGCAGGCAGGCAGCCCCAGCATTTT
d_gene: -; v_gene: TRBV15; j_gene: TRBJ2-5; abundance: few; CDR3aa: CATSGGLGNQYF; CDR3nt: TGTGCCACCAGCGGGGGATTGGGAAACCAGTACTTC
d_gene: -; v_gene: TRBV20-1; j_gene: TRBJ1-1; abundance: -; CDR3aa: CSATVGPMNTEAFF; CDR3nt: TGCAGTGCTACGGTGGGGCCGATGAACACTGAAGCTTTCTTT
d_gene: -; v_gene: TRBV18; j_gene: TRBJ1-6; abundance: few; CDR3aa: CASSPFGTKNNSPLHF; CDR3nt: TGTGCCAGCTCACCCTTCGGGACGAAGAATAATTCACCCCTCCACTTT
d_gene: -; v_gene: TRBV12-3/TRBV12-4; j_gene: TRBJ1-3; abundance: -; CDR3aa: CASILGPGNTIYF; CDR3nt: TGTGCCAGCATCCTAGGGCCCGGAAACACCATATATTTT
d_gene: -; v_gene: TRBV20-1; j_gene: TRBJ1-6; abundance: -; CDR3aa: CSAREGWTVYSPLHF; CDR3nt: TGCAGTGCTAGAGAAGGGTGGACAGTCTATTCACCCCTCCACTTT
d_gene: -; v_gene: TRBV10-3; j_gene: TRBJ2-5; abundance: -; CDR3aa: CACGESRAQYF; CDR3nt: TGTGCCTGCGGGGAGAGTCGTGCCCAGTACTTC
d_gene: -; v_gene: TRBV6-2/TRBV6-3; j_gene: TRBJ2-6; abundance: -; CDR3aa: CASSGERAGANVLTF; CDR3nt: TGTGCCAGCAGTGGGGAAAGAGCTGGGGCCAACGTCCTGACTTTC
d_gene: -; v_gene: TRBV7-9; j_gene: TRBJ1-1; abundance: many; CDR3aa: CASVEGGREAFF; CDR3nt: TGTGCCAGCGTCGAAGGGGGGCGTGAAGCTTTCTTT
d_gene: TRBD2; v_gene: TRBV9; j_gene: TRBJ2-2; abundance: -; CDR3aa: CASSVGGRNIGELFF; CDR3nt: TGTGCCAGCAGCGTAGGCGGGAGGAATATAGGGGAGCTGTTTTTT
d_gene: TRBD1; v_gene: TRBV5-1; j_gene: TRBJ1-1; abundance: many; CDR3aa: CASSLAETGVQEAFF; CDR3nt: TGCGCCAGCAGCTTGGCCGAGACAGGGGTACAGGAGGCTTTCTTT
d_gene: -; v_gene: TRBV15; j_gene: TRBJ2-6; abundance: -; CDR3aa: CATSREGAGANVLTF; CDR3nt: TGTGCCACCAGCAGAGAGGGAGCTGGGGCCAACGTCCTGACTTTC
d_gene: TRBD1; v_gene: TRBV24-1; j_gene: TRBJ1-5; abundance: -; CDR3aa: CATSDPGTGFNQPQHF; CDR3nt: TGTGCCACCAGTGACCCTGGGACAGGCTTCAATCAGCCCCAGCATTTT
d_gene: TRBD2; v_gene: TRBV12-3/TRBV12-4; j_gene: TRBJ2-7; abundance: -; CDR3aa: CASCLAGNEQYF; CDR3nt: TGTGCCAGCTGCCTAGCGGGAAACGAGCAGTACTTC
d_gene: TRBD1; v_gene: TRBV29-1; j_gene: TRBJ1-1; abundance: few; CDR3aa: CSAEQGGTEAFF; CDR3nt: TGCAGCGCAGAACAGGGGGGAACTGAAGCTTTCTTT
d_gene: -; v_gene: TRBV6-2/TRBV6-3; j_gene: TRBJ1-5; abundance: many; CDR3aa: CASSRIRDTDQPQHF; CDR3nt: TGTGCCAGCAGTAGGATCCGGGACACCGATCAGCCCCAGCATTTT
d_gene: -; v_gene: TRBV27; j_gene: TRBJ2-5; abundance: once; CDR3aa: CASSSGQTQYF; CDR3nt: TGTGCCAGCAGTTCAGGGCAGACCCAGTACTTC
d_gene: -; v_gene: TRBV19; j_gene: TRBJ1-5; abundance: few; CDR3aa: CASSMNGGRVGNQPQHF; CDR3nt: TGTGCCAGTAGTATGAACGGGGGCAGGGTGGGCAATCAGCCCCAGCATTTT